These 28 T cell receptor beta chains were all obtained from the same sample, sequenced in a study of blood T cells in healthy people across ages (dated by TCRdb to the mid-2010s). Libraries were constructed by 5' RACE. Sequencing relied on an Illumina HiSeq 2500. A second PCR of about 6 to 12 cycles was run with a J-beta primer mix and a sample-barcoded 5' primer. TCRdb cleaned the public reads at Q25 with fastp, built clones with MiXCR and kept in-frame beta chains. For every CDR3 protein sequence, its rows merge into one entry that carries the most common genes and DNA. This sample holds just over 1 million distinct CDR3 sequences; 40% to 45% were observed only once. The top ten constitute about 20% of the sample. Sequencing was performed on blood. The source is a woman in her fifties or sixties in good health.

This chain connects TRBV7-3 to TRBJ2-1; possible D gene TRBD1, 6 bases. The V end lost 5 bases, the J end lost 7 bases, and 15 bases lay between the germline ends. This CDR3 is built from 14 residues. Germline lookup yields CDR1 SGHTA and CDR2 FQGTGA. The DNA for the CDR3 is TGTGCCAGCAGCACTAACCCCGGACAGAATGAGCAGTTCTTC. Protein product: CASSTNPGQNEQFF. Combining the CDR3 with reference TRBV7-3 and TRBJ2-1 gives the whole variable domain GAGVSQTPSNKVTEKGKYVELRCDPISGHTALYWYRQSLGQGPEFLIYFQGTGAADDSGLPNDRFFAVRPEGSVSTLKIQRTERGDSAVYLCASSTNPGQNEQFFGPGTRLTVL.

The chain uses TRBV5-1 and TRBJ2-7; D gene uncertain. CDR1 is SGHRS and CDR2 is YFSETQ in the germline V gene. The CDR3 runs to 13 residues. The V and J ends lost 7 bases and 3 bases respectively, with 14 bases between them. This chain's CDR3 is CASLRGPIYEQYF. The CDR3, as DNA: TGCGCCAGCCTCCGAGGCCCCATCTACGAGCAGTACTTC.

The J gene is TRBJ1-1, the V gene TRBV6-6, with a possible D match to TRBD1 (6 bases). Germline-derived CDR1 and CDR2 are MNHNY and SVGAGI (reference sequence). V lost 6 bases to trimming and J lost 7 bases, with 12 bases between them. The CDR3 is 12 amino acids. The CDR3 coding sequence is TGTGCCAGCAGCAACAGACAGGATGAAGCTTTCTTT. Translating gives CASSNRQDEAFF.

The rearrangement uses TRBV9 and TRBJ2-3; a weak D match, TRBD2 (5 bases). V was pared by 3 bases and J by 4 bases, with 12 bases between. The CDR3 totals 14 residues. Germline loops: CDR1 SGDLS, CDR2 YYNGEE. The CDR3, as DNA: TGTGCCAGCAGCGATGGACTGCCCCCAGATACGCAGTATTTT. Its translation: CASSDGLPPDTQYF.

The J gene is TRBJ1-2, the V gene TRBV20-1; a possible D gene is TRBD1 (6 bases). Germline values: CDR1 DFQATT, CDR2 SNEGSKA (reference sequence). Trimming shortened V by 0 bases and J by 4 bases, and 9 bases separated the two germline ends. This CDR3 comprises 13 residues. The CDR3 region is CSAREQGGYGYTF. CDR3 bases: TGCAGTGCTAGAGAACAGGGCGGCTATGGCTACACCTTC.

The genes are TRBV7-9 and TRBJ2-1, with D possibly TRBD1 on 5 matching bases. This CDR3 has 14 amino acids. V was trimmed by 3 bases and J by 5 bases, leaving 11 bases between them. Germline V lookup: CDR1 SEHNR, CDR2 FQNEAQ (reference sequence). The CDR3 coding sequence is TGTGCCAGCAGCTTCGGGTTAGGGGACAATGAGCAGTTCTTC. Its translation is CASSFGLGDNEQFF.

This clonotype occurred a few times. The rearrangement links TRBV28 to TRBJ2-1; 8 bases are shared with TRBD2. Germline V gene data show CDR1 as MDHEN and CDR2 as SYDVKM. The CDR3 is made up of 14 amino acids. J lost 7 bases, V lost 1 base, and 3 bases had no gene match. CDR3 loop: CASSLYTSGNEQFF. The CDR3 bases are TGTGCCAGCAGTTTATATACTAGCGGAAATGAGCAGTTCTTC.

The V call is TRBV13, the J call TRBJ2-1, with 7 bases identical to TRBD1. This CDR3 has 16 amino acids. The germline CDR1 and CDR2 sequences are PRHDT and FYEKMQ (reference sequence). The trim removed 4 bases at V and 4 bases at J, leaving 10 bases unmatched. The CDR3 reads CASSSKRGQPYNEQFF. The CDR3 nucleotides are TGTGCCAGCAGCTCGAAAAGGGGACAGCCATACAATGAGCAGTTCTTC.

This clonotype has more than one count but fewer than ten. CDR3 nucleotides: TGTGCCAGCAGTGAATCTGGGGACAGGGGCTACAATGAGCAGTTCTTC. It codes for CASSESGDRGYNEQFF. The V call is TRBV2, the J call TRBJ2-1; 10 bases are shared with TRBD1. After removal of 2 bases from V and 3 bases from J, the junction contained 4 bases not matched to a gene. Germline CDR1 reads SNHLY; CDR2 reads FYNNEI. There are 16 residues in the CDR3. The variable domain in full, with the rest retrieved from reference TRBV2 and TRBJ2-1, is EPEVTQTPSHQVTQMGQEVILRCVPISNHLYFYWYRQILGQKVEFLVSFYNNEISEKSEIFDDQFSVERPDGSNFTLKIRSTKLEDSAMYFCASSESGDRGYNEQFFGPGTRLTVL.

This clonotype was seen a handful of times. The chain uses TRBV7-2 and TRBJ2-3; 8 nucleotides line up with TRBD2. Germline assignment: CDR1 SGHTA and CDR2 FQGNSA. This CDR3 is built from 15 residues. V was pared by 6 bases and J by 0 bases, with 5 bases of the junction left unmatched. CDR3 protein: CASSRVAGSTDTQYF. The CDR3 DNA is TGTGCCAGCAGTCGAGTAGCGGGGAGCACAGATACGCAGTATTTT.

To note about this clonotype: The junction and the germline gene differ at one end; a read error may be behind it. The rearrangement links TRBV20-1 to TRBJ2-3; 16 bases agree with TRBD2. The CDR3 sequence is 18 residues long. The germline CDR1 and CDR2 sequences are DFQATT and SNEGSKA (reference sequence). This CDR3 reads CGARDAGTSGRAVDTQYF. The CDR3 DNA is TGCGGTGCTAGAGACGCTGGGACTAGCGGGAGGGCCGTAGATACGCAGTATTTT.

This clonotype was detected a few times. This chain links TRBV27 with TRBJ2-7; 7 bases map to TRBD2. With V trimmed by 0 bases and J by 0 bases, 11 bases remained unmatched. Germline CDR1 is MNHEY and CDR2 is SMNVEV (reference sequence). The CDR3 covers 18 residues. The CDR3 region is CASSLSPGWGGSSYEQYF. For the CDR3, the DNA is TGTGCCAGCAGTTTATCCCCTGGCTGGGGGGGGAGCTCCTACGAGCAGTACTTC.

The chain combines TRBV10-3 with TRBJ2-3, with a possible D match to TRBD1 (6 bases). V was pared by 7 bases and J by 0 bases, with 14 bases between. The CDR3 is 15 amino acids. CDR1 is ENHRY and CDR2 is SYGVKD in the germline V gene. CDR3 sequence (DNA): TGTGCCATCACCCTAGGGGGTGCTAGCACAGATACGCAGTATTTT. As protein: CAITLGGASTDTQYF.

This clonotype appeared a few times. The chain links TRBV4-2 to TRBJ2-7; D might be TRBD1 or TRBD2, each matching 5 bases. From germline, CDR1 is LGHNA and CDR2 YNFKEQ. The CDR3 contains 16 residues. The ends were cut back, 1 base at V and 4 bases at J, with 17 bases in the middle. The CDR3 region is CASSQALGGQGYEQYF. Here the CDR3 DNA reads TGTGCCAGCAGCCAAGCCCTTGGGGGTCAAGGGTACGAGCAGTACTTC.

The genes are TRBV9 and TRBJ2-3; D gene unclear. CDR1 and CDR2 (germline): SGDLS, YYNGEE. This CDR3 region has 15 residues. The V gene lost 0 bases and the J gene lost 4 bases, with 12 bases spanning the gap. The CDR3 DNA is TGTGCCAGCAGCGTAGCTGCCGGACGGGCAGATACGCAGTATTTT. Protein: CASSVAAGRADTQYF.

The chain recombines TRBV13 with TRBJ2-4; 9 bases are shared with TRBD1. The end of the DNA fits TRBJ2-7 better, so the J call may be wrong. The CDR3 extends over 19 amino acids. Germline V gene lookup returns CDR1 PRHDT and CDR2 FYEKMQ (reference sequence). The CDR3 reads CASSSTGTGTLGLVYEQYF. The CDR3 DNA reads TGTGCCAGCAGCTCAACCGGGACAGGGACACTAGGGTTAGTCTACGAGCAGTACTTC.

A single count supports this clonotype. This may be a read error, as it is one base from a much larger clone. This sequence joins TRBV5-1 and TRBJ2-5; 11 bases match TRBD2. This CDR3 has 15 amino acids. CDR1 is SGHRS, CDR2 YFSETQ, per germline. V lost 4 bases, J lost 11 bases, and 13 bases stayed unmatched. This CDR3 reads CASSSGTSGHNEQYF. The CDR3 DNA is TGCGCCAGCAGCAGCGGGACTAGCGGTCACAATGAGCAGTACTTC.

This chain connects TRBV27 to TRBJ1-2; D possibly corresponds to TRBD1 (5 bases). Germline CDR1 MNHEY, CDR2 SMNVEV (reference sequence). Deletions cut 2 bases from V and 2 bases from J, with 15 bases between. There are 16 residues in the CDR3. As DNA, the CDR3 is TGTGCCAGCAGTTTAAAATGGGGCAGCGCGAACTATGGCTACACCTTC. It translates to CASSLKWGSANYGYTF.

J is TRBJ2-5 and V is TRBV20-1; 8 nucleotides line up with TRBD2. Unmatched junction bases numbered 17, after V lost 3 bases and J lost 5 bases. Germline assignment: CDR1 DFQATT and CDR2 SNEGSKA (reference sequence). The CDR3 length is 17 residues. The CDR3 DNA reads TGCAGTGCTAGTGAATCGGGTAGCGGGGTGATCGGGGAGACCCAGTACTTC. It is translated as CSASESGSGVIGETQYF.

V usage is TRBV20-1 and J usage is TRBJ2-7; D remains ambiguous. CDR3 size: 13 residues. The germline gives CDR1 DFQATT, CDR2 SNEGSKA (reference sequence). Trimming stripped 1 base from V and 2 bases from J, with 9 bases between. CDR3 region: CSARARGPYEQYF. CDR3 DNA: TGCAGTGCTAGAGCCCGCGGACCCTACGAGCAGTACTTC.

V is TRBV5-6 and J is TRBJ2-7; 12 bases match TRBD2. The J segment lost 6 bases and the V segment lost 5 bases, leaving 6 bases of the junction unmatched. The CDR3 contains 14 residues. Germline V CDR1 and CDR2: SGHDT, YYEEEE. The CDR3 here is CASRLTSGSLEQYF. In DNA, the CDR3 is TGTGCCAGCAGGTTGACTAGCGGGAGTCTCGAGCAGTACTTC.

CDR3 amino acids: CASKTRGDRGYNEQFF. The CDR3 DNA follows: TGTGCCAGCAAAACCCGGGGGGACAGGGGGTACAATGAGCAGTTCTTC. This chain connects TRBV6-8 to TRBJ2-1; 11 bases agree with TRBD1. The CDR3 loop spans 16 amino acids. V was clipped by 7 bases and J by 4 bases; unmatched bases: 9. Germline V CDR1 and CDR2: MNHGY, SAAAGT.

This rearrangement joins TRBV20-1 to TRBJ2-7; D is uncertain. CDR1 is DFQATT and CDR2 is SNEGSKA in the germline V gene (reference sequence). V was shortened by 3 bases and J by 6 bases, with 15 bases between the two germline ends. CDR3 length: 13 residues. The CDR3 sequence: CSASLHSSREQYF. The CDR3 DNA is TGCAGTGCTAGTCTCCACTCTTCTCGCGAGCAGTACTTC.

The chain links TRBV10-3 to TRBJ1-4, with a tentative D call TRBD1 (5 bases). The CDR3 covers 16 residues. V gave up 3 bases and J gave up 0 bases, with 11 bases separating them. Germline CDR1 ENHRY, CDR2 SYGVKD. As DNA, the CDR3 is TGTGCCATCAGTGATGCCACAGGAACAACTAATGAAAAACTGTTTTTT. Amino acids: CAISDATGTTNEKLFF.

This clonotype was counted only a few times. This sequence joins TRBV3-1 and TRBJ1-2; no reliable D call. From germline, CDR1 is LGHDT and CDR2 YNNKEL (reference sequence). With 1 base removed from V and 7 bases from J, the gap between germline ends came to 7 bases. The CDR3 spans 12 residues. CDR3 bases: TGTGCCAGCAGCCAAGCCTTGTCTGGCTACACCTTC. It encodes CASSQALSGYTF.

A few counts support this clonotype. The V gene is TRBV12-3 or TRBV12-4, the J gene TRBJ2-2; possibly TRBD1 or TRBD2 for D (6 bases each). CDR3 length: 14 amino acids. V was trimmed by 2 bases and J by 8 bases, leaving 12 bases between them. CDR3 sequence: CASSLRGESGELFF. The CDR3 DNA is TGTGCCAGCAGTTTAAGGGGGGAGTCAGGGGAGCTGTTTTTT.

This clonotype was seen only once. One end of the junction varies from germline; a read error may be responsible. The chain combines TRBV12-3 or TRBV12-4 with TRBJ1-2, with D possibly TRBD1 on 6 matching bases. The CDR3 totals 13 residues. CDR3 sequence (DNA): TGTGCTAGCAGTGGCGGACAGAACTATGGCTACACCTTC. Translated, it gives CASSGGQNYGYTF.

The rearrangement uses TRBV28 and TRBJ2-5; possible D gene TRBD2, 5 bases. This CDR3 contains 13 residues. Germline V gene data show CDR1 as MDHEN and CDR2 as SYDVKM. V dropped 6 bases and J dropped 5 bases, with 13 bases sitting between them. The DNA of the CDR3 is TGTGCCAGCAGCAGAACTAGTTCTGAGACCCAGTACTTC. Encoded protein: CASSRTSSETQYF.